This paragraph covers one TCR beta chain sequence. Its specificity is unknown. The donors were members of the roughly 120-subject validation cohort (separate from the roughly 670-subject first cohort). This sample stems from a study of cytomegalovirus exposure and HLA in healthy donors. Findings of the study overall: In vitro experiments confirmed that a few CMV-associated chains were specific for CMV antigens. The tendency of first-cohort TCR clusters to co-occur in the 90 to 150 validation repertoires emerged from a later analysis. Many donors carried some public TCRs, although rarity characterized most TCR sequences.

Assay: immunoSEQ multiplex PCR; the TCRdb copy retains only in-frame clones and omits some. This sample has roughly 70,000 clones, with around 97% found just once. The germline CDR1 and CDR2 sequences are MNHEY and SVGAGI. The CDR3 extends over 14 amino acids. J was trimmed by 8 bases and V by 6 bases; bases with no gene match: 9. The receptor comes from a young woman in good health and CMV-seropositive. The rearrangement links TRBV6-5 to TRBJ1-1, with TRBD1 matching 10 bases. The sample taken for sequencing was PBMCs. CDR3 amino acids: CASSSRQGAGEAFF. CDR3 DNA: TGTGCCAGCAGCTCCCGACAGGGGGCGGGAGAAGCTTTCTTT.